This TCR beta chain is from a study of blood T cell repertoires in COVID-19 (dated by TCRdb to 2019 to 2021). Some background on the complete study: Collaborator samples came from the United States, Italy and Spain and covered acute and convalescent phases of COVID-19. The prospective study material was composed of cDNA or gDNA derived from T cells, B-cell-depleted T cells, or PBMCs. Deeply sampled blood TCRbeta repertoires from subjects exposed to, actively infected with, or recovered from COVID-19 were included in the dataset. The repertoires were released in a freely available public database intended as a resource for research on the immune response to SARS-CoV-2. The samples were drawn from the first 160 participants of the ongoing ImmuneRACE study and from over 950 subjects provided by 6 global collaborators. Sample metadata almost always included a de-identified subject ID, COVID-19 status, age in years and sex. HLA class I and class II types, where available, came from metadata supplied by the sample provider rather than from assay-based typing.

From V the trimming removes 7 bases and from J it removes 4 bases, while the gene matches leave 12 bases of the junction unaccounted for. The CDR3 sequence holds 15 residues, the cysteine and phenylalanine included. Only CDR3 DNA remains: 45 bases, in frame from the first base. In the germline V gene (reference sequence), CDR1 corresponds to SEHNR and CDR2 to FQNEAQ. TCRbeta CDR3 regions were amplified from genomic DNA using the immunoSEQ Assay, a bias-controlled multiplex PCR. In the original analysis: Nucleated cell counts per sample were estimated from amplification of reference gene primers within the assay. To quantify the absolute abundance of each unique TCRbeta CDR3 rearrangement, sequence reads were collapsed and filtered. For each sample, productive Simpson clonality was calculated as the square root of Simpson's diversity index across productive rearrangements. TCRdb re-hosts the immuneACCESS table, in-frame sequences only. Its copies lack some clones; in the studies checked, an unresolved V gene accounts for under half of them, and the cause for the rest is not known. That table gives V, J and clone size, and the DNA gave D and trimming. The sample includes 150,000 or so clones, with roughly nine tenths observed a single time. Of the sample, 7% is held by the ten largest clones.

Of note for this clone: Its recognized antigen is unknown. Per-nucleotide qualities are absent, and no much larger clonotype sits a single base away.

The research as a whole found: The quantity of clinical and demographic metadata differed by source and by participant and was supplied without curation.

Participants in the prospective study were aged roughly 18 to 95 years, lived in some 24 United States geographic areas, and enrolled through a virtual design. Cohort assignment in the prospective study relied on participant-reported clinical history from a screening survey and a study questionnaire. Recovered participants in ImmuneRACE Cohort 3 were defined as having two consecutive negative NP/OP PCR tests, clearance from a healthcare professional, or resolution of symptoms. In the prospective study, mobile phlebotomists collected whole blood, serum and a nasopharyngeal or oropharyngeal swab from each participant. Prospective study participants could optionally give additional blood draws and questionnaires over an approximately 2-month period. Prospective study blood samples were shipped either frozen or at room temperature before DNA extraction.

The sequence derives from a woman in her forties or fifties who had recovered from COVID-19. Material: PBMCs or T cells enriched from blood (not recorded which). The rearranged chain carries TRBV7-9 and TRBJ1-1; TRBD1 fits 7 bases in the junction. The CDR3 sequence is CASTSTGVGGTEAFF. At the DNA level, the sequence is TGTGCCAGCACCTCAACAGGGGTTGGTGGCACTGAAGCTTTCTTT.